A single sample gave rise to the 23 T cell receptor beta chains below, sequenced in a study of cytomegalovirus exposure and HLA in healthy donors. It was with 60 Vbeta and 13 Jbeta primers that the PCR ran. Measured with immunoSEQ multiplex PCR; TCRdb has only the in-frame clones, and not every one. The table includes more than 95,000 clones, approximately 81% detected once. Sequenced: PBMCs. The receptors stem from a man younger than 40 in good health and CMV-seropositive.

The chain recombines TRBV29-1 with TRBJ1-2; D uncertain. CDR1 is SQVTM, CDR2 ANQGSEA, per germline. The CDR3 has 12 residues. V was trimmed by 7 bases and J by 4 bases, leaving 13 bases between them. CDR3 sequence: CSGEDGGYGYTF. The CDR3 DNA reads as TGCAGCGGAGAGGACGGAGGCTATGGCTACACCTTC.

The chain has TRBV4-2 and TRBJ1-1; the D gene is possibly TRBD1 (5 bases). CDR1 is LGHNA, CDR2 YNFKEQ, per germline. V lost 0 bases to trimming and J lost 5 bases, with 13 bases between them. This CDR3 has 15 residues. The CDR3 nucleotides read TGTGCCAGCAGCCAAGATGCGGGGGGTTGGACTGAAGCTTTCTTT. Amino acid sequence: CASSQDAGGWTEAFF.

The chain is built from TRBV11-2 and TRBJ2-1, with D tentatively TRBD2 (5 bases). CDR3 size: 14 residues. Germline assignment: CDR1 SGHAT and CDR2 FQNNGV. Trimming took off 0 bases at V and 10 bases at J, with 13 bases between the two ends. The chain's CDR3 is CASSLEMEEGEQFF. The CDR3 nucleotides read TGTGCCAGCAGCTTAGAGATGGAGGAAGGGGAGCAGTTCTTC. Supplemented by reference TRBV11-2 and TRBJ2-1, the full variable domain reads EAGVAQSPRYKIIEKRQSVAFWCNPISGHATLYWYQQILGQGPKLLIQFQNNGVVDDSQLPKDRFSAERLKGVDSTLKIQPAKLEDSAVYLCASSLEMEEGEQFFGPGTRLTVL.

The V and J genes are TRBV19 and TRBJ1-2, with 8 positions matching TRBD1. Germline V gene sequence: CDR1 LNHDA, CDR2 SQIVND (reference sequence). V dropped 4 bases and J dropped 8; count of bases not matched to a gene: 6. The CDR3 is 13 amino acids. CDR3 sequence reads: CASSTRTGRGYTF. For the CDR3, the DNA is TGTGCCAGTAGTACCAGGACAGGGCGCGGCTACACCTTC.

The V call is TRBV7-2, the J call TRBJ1-2; D gene unclear. In germline, CDR1 is SGHTA, CDR2 FQGNSA. The CDR3 totals 15 residues. V was trimmed by 5 bases and J by 8 bases, leaving 21 bases between them. The CDR3 sequence is CASSPLIQTPGGYTF. CDR3 coding DNA: TGTGCCAGCAGCCCGTTAATACAGACGCCCGGCGGCTACACCTTC.

This clone was seen a single time. The chain uses TRBV27 and TRBJ2-1, with 9 positions matching TRBD2. CDR3 length equals 16 residues. The V gene end was trimmed by 4 bases and the J gene end by 0 bases; junction bases not matched to a gene: 4. Germline CDR1 and CDR2: MNHEY and SMNVEV (reference sequence). In nucleotides, the CDR3 is TGTGCCAGCAGTTCGAGACTAGCGGACTCCTACAATGAGCAGTTCTTC. Translating gives CASSSRLADSYNEQFF.

V usage is TRBV7-3 and J usage is TRBJ2-1, with a possible D match to TRBD2 (5 bases). The CDR3 consists of 11 residues. The germline V gene has CDR1 SGHTA and CDR2 FQGTGA. V lost 3 bases to trimming and J lost 10 bases, with 7 bases between them. The CDR3 region has the DNA TGTGCCAGCAGCTTGGGGAGCGAGCAGTTCTTC. This gives the protein CASSLGSEQFF.

CDR3 in amino acids: CASSLTSGRALETQYF. DNA of the CDR3: TGTGCCAGCAGCCTGACTAGCGGGAGGGCCTTAGAGACCCAGTACTTC. This sequence joins TRBV7-8 and TRBJ2-5; 14 bases are shared with TRBD2. Germline loops: CDR1 SGHVS, CDR2 FQNEAQ. V lost 5 bases to trimming and J lost 4 bases; unmatched junction nucleotides: 6. This CDR3 region has 16 residues.

The rearrangement links TRBV5-4 to TRBJ1-2, with 9 positions matching TRBD1. With 3 bases clipped from V and 7 bases from J, the junction kept 4 bases outside the gene matches. Germline CDR1 and CDR2: SGHNT and YYREEE (reference sequence). The CDR3 totals 13 residues. CDR3 in DNA: TGTGCCAGCAGCTGGGACAGGGTAGTTGGCTACACCTTC. Translation: CASSWDRVVGYTF.

This clone has just a few counts. This chain joins TRBV6-6 and TRBJ2-7; 9 bases match TRBD1. CDR1 is MNHNY and CDR2 is SVGAGI in the germline V gene (reference sequence). The CDR3 extends over 14 amino acids. J gave up 4 bases and V 2 bases, and 3 bases lay outside the gene matches. CDR3 protein: CASSYGGTGYEQYF. The CDR3 nucleotides are TGTGCCAGCAGTTACGGGGGGACAGGGTACGAGCAGTACTTC.

This clone has only one observation. V and J are TRBV4-3 and TRBJ2-1; TRBD2 matches 11 bases. After removal of 4 bases from V and 9 bases from J, the junction contained 8 bases not matched to a gene. There are 15 residues in the CDR3. Germline V lookup: CDR1 LGHNA, CDR2 YSLEER. The DNA for the CDR3 is TGCGCCAGCAGCCCGGGGACTAGCGGAGTTTTTGAGCAGTTCTTC. Translating gives CASSPGTSGVFEQFF.

In the case of this clone: At one end the junction does not follow the germline gene, possibly because of a read error. The V call is TRBV11-2, the J call TRBJ2-1, with TRBD2 identical over 13 bases. Germline CDR1 and CDR2: SGHAT and FQNNGV. The CDR3 is made up of 17 amino acids. The CDR3 DNA sequence: TGTGCTAGCAGCATCGGGACTAGCGGGATTTTTTACAATGAGCAGTTCTTC. Encoded protein: CASSIGTSGIFYNEQFF.

This clone has a handful of counts. The chain recombines TRBV6-5 with TRBJ1-1; the match to TRBD1 covers 10 bases. Trimming took 6 bases from V and 4 from J; bases not matched to a gene: 5. In germline, CDR1 is MNHEY, CDR2 SVGAGI. CDR3 length equals 14 residues. Here the CDR3 reads CASRPGQGRTEAFF. The CDR3 DNA reads TGTGCCAGCAGACCGGGACAGGGGCGCACTGAAGCTTTCTTT.

This rearrangement joins TRBV6-1 to TRBJ2-3, with a possible D match to TRBD1 (6 bases). Trimming shortened V by 4 bases and J by 2 bases, and 13 bases separated the two germline ends. Germline V CDR1 and CDR2: MNHNS, SASEGT. The CDR3 extends over 15 amino acids. The CDR3 sequence is CASSGQGLITDTQYF. The CDR3 region has the DNA TGTGCCAGCAGTGGGCAGGGGTTGATCACAGATACGCAGTATTTT.

The rearrangement uses TRBV4-1 and TRBJ2-5, with a weak D call TRBD1 (6 bases). Deletions cut 1 base from V and 3 bases from J, with 12 bases between. The CDR3 loop spans 15 amino acids. Germline V lookup: CDR1 MGHRA, CDR2 YSYEKL. CDR3 nucleotide sequence: TGCGCCAGCAGCCAAGGTTCAGGGGCGGAAGAGACCCAGTACTTC. Its protein product is CASSQGSGAEETQYF.

V and J are TRBV6-5 and TRBJ1-2, with TRBD1 matching 10 bases. The V and J ends lost 5 bases and 7 bases, in that order; junction bases with no gene match: 4. CDR1 and CDR2 from the germline V gene are MNHEY and SVGAGI. This CDR3 contains 13 residues. The CDR3 loop reads CASSTDRGTGYTF. In DNA form, the CDR3 reads TGTGCCAGCAGTACGGACAGGGGGACTGGCTACACCTTC.

CDR3 bases: TGTGCCAGCAGCTTAGGGAGGGTAGCTGGAAACACCATATATTTT. Translated, it gives CASSLGRVAGNTIYF. This chain joins TRBV7-2 and TRBJ1-3; D not certain. The germline V gene encodes CDR1 SGHTA and CDR2 FQGNSA. Between the trimmed V and J ends, which lost 1 base and 2 bases, there was a span of 9 bases. The CDR3 consists of 15 residues.

This chain connects TRBV19 to TRBJ2-7, with 7 bases matching TRBD1. V lost 4 bases and J lost 6; bases outside the gene matches: 6. The germline V gene has CDR1 LNHDA and CDR2 SQIVND (reference sequence). The CDR3 is 13 amino acids. The CDR3 reads CASSKVRGREQYF. CDR3 nucleotide sequence: TGTGCCAGTAGTAAAGTAAGGGGGCGCGAGCAGTACTTC.

The rearrangement joins TRBV5-1 to TRBJ2-7; TRBD2 aligns across 7 bases. Germline V gene lookup returns CDR1 SGHRS and CDR2 YFSETQ. V dropped 4 bases and J dropped 2; count of bases not matched to a gene: 9. This CDR3 contains 15 residues. Here the CDR3 DNA reads TGCGCCAGCAGCAAAGGACTAGTCCCACCCTACGAGCAGTACTTC. Translation: CASSKGLVPPYEQYF. Variable domain in full (rest from reference TRBV5-1 and TRBJ2-7): KAGVTQTPRYLIKTRGQQVTLSCSPISGHRSVSWYQQTPGQGLQFLFEYFSETQRNKGNFPGRFSGRQFSNSRSEMNVSTLELGDSALYLCASSKGLVPPYEQYFGPGTRLTVT.

The chain links TRBV28 to TRBJ1-1; a weak D match, TRBD1 (5 bases). The germline CDR1 and CDR2 sequences are MDHEN and SYDVKM. The CDR3 contains 14 residues. Between the trimmed V and J ends, which lost 5 bases and 3 bases, there was a span of 13 bases. In DNA form, the CDR3 reads TGTGCCAGCAGTCTCCGGGGGGGGGACACTGAAGCTTTCTTT. This encodes CASSLRGGDTEAFF.

V and J are TRBV7-8 and TRBJ2-7, with 10 bases aligning to TRBD1. V lost 5 bases and J lost 4; bases outside the gene matches: 8. The CDR3 is made up of 15 amino acids. Germline CDR1 and CDR2: SGHVS and FQNEAQ. CDR3 DNA sequence: TGTGCCAGCAGCGCAACCCGGGACAGGGGTTACGAGCAGTACTTC. It is translated as CASSATRDRGYEQYF. Drawing the rest from reference TRBV7-8 and TRBJ2-7, the complete variable domain is GAGVSQSPRYKVAKRGQDVALRCDPISGHVSLFWYQQALGQGPEFLTYFQNEAQLDKSGLPSDRFFAERPEGSVSTLKIQRTQQEDSAVYLCASSATRDRGYEQYFGPGTRLTVT.

This chain joins TRBV7-3 and TRBJ1-3; a possible D gene is TRBD1 (5 bases). Germline CDR1 is SGHTA and CDR2 is FQGTGA. The CDR3 is 14 amino acids. V shed 5 bases and J shed 2 bases, with 10 bases lying between them. This CDR3 is CASSPGGTGNTIYF. In nucleotides, the CDR3 is TGTGCCAGCAGCCCGGGGGGGACTGGAAACACCATATATTTT.

The chain recombines TRBV5-6 with TRBJ1-1, with TRBD1 identical over 8 bases. This CDR3 has 14 residues. Per the germline V gene, CDR1 is SGHDT and CDR2 is YYEEEE. After removal of 4 bases from V and 9 bases from J, the junction contained 11 bases not matched to a gene. In DNA form, the CDR3 reads TGTGCCAGCAGCCTAGGGACAGGCGGTGCGCAAGCTTTCTTT. The encoded protein is CASSLGTGGAQAFF.